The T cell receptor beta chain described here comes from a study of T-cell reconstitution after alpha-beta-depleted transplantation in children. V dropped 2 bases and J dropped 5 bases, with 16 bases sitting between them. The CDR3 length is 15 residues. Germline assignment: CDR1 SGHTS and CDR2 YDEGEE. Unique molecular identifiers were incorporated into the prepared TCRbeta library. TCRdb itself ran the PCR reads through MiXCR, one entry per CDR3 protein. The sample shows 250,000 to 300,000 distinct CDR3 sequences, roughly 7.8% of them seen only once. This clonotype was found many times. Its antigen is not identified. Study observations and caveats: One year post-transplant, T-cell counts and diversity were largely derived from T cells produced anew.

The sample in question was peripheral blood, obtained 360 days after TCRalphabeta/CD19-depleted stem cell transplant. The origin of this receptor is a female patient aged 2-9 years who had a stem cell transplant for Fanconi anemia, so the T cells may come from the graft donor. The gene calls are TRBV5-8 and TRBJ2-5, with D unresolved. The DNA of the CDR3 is TGTGCCAGCAGCTTACGAGCATATGACCGTGAGACCCAGTACTTC. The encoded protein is CASSLRAYDRETQYF.